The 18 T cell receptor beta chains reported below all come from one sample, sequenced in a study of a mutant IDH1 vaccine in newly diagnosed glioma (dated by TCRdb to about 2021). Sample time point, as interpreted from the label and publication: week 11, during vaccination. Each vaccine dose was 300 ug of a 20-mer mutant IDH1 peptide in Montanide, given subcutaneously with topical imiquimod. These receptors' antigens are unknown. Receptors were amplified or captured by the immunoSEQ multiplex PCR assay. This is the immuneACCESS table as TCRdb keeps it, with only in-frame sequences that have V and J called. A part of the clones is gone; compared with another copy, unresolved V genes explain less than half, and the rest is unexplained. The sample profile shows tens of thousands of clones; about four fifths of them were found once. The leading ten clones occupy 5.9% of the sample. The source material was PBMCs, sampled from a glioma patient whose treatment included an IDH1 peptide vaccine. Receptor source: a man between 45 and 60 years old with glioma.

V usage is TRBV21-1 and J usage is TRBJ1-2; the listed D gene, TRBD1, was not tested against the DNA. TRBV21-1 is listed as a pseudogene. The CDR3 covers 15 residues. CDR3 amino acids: CASIPDRIANYGYTF. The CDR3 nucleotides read TGTGCCAGCATCCCTGACAGAATAGCTAACTATGGCTACACCTTC.

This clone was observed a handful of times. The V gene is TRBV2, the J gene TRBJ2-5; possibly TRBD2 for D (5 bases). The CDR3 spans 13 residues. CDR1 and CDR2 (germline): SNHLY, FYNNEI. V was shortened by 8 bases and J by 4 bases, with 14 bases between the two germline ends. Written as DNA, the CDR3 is TGTGCCAGCTCCACACGGACTGGAGAGACCCAGTACTTC. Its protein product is CASSTRTGETQYF.

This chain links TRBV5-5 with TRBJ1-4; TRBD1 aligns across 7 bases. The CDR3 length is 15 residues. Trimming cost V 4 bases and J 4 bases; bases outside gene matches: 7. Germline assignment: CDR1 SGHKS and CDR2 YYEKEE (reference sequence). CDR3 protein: CASSDWDSSNEKLFF. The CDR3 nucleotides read TGTGCCAGCAGCGACTGGGACAGCAGTAATGAAAAACTGTTTTTT.

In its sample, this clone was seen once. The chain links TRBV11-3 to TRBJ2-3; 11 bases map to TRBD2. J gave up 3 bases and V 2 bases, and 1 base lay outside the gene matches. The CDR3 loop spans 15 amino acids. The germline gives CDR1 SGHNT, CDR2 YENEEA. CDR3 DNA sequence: TGTGCCAGCAGCTTAATAGCGGGGGGGACAGATACGCAGTATTTT. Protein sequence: CASSLIAGGTDTQYF. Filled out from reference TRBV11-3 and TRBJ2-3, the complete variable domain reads EAGVVQSPRYKIIEKKQPVAFWCNPISGHNTLYWYLQNLGQGPELLIRYENEEAVDDSQLPKDRFSAERLKGVDSTLKIQPAELGDSAVYLCASSLIAGGTDTQYFGPGTRLTVL.

This CDR3 is CASSPTEGGWEQFF. CDR3 sequence (DNA): TGTGCCAGCAGCCCAACTGAAGGGGGCTGGGAGCAGTTCTTC. V is TRBV7-2 and J is TRBJ2-1, with 7 bases aligning to TRBD1. The V gene's germline CDR1 is SGHTA and CDR2 FQGNSA. V dropped 5 bases and J dropped 10; count of bases not matched to a gene: 11. This CDR3 is built from 14 residues. The full variable domain, rest sourced from reference TRBV7-2 and TRBJ2-1, is GAGVSQSPSNKVTEKGKDVELRCDPISGHTALYWYRQSLGQGLEFLIYFQGNSAPDKSGLPSDRFSAERTGGSVSTLTIQRTQQEDSAVYLCASSPTEGGWEQFFGPGTRLTVL.

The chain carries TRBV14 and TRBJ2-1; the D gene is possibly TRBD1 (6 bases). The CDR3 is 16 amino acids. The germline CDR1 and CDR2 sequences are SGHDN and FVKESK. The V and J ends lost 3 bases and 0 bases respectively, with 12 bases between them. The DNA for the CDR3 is TGTGCCAGCAGCCACCACCGGGACAACTCCTACAATGAGCAGTTCTTC. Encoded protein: CASSHHRDNSYNEQFF.

The CDR3: CASQTGGLGTEKLFF. The CDR3 DNA reads TGTGCCAGCCAAACAGGGGGGCTGGGTACTGAAAAACTGTTTTTT. V usage is TRBV2 and J usage is TRBJ1-4; TRBD1 aligns across 8 bases. Germline CDR1 reads SNHLY; CDR2 reads FYNNEI. The CDR3 covers 15 residues. V gave up 8 bases and J gave up 7 bases; unmatched junction bases: 12. Supplemented by reference TRBV2 and TRBJ1-4, the full variable domain reads EPEVTQTPSHQVTQMGQEVILRCVPISNHLYFYWYRQILGQKVEFLVSFYNNEISEKSEIFDDQFSVERPDGSNFTLKIRSTKLEDSAMYFCASQTGGLGTEKLFFGSGTQLSVL.

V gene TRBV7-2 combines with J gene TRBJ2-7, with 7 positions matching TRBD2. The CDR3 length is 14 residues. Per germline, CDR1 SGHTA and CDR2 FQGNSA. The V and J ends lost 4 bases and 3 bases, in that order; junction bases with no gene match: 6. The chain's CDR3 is CASSSLAEIYEQYF. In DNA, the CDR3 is TGTGCCAGCAGCTCCCTAGCGGAGATCTACGAGCAGTACTTC.

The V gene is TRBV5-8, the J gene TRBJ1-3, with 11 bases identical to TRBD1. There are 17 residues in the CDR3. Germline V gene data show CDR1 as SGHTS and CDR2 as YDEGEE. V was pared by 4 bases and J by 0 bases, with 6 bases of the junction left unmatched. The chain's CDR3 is CASSGQGAPLSGNTIYF. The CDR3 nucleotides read TGTGCCAGCAGCGGACAGGGGGCGCCTCTCTCTGGAAACACCATATATTTT.

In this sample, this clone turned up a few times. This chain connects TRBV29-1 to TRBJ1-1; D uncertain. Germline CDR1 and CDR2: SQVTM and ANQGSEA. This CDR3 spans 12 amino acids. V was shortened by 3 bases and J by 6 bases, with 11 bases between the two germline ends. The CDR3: CSVEVQSAEAFF. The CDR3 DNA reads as TGCAGCGTTGAGGTTCAGTCCGCTGAAGCTTTCTTT.

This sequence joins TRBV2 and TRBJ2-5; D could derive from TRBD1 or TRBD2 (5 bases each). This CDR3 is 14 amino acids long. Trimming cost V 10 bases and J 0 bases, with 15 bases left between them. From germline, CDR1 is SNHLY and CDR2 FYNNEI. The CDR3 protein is CATLPGADQETQYF. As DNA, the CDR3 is TGTGCCACCCTCCCCGGGGCCGACCAAGAGACCCAGTACTTC.

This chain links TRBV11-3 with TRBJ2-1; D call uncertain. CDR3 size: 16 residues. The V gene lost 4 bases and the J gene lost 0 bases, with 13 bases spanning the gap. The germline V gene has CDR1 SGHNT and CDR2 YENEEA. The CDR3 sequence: CASSSTLSSSYNEQFF. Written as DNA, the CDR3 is TGTGCCAGCAGCTCTACCTTGTCGAGCTCCTACAATGAGCAGTTCTTC.

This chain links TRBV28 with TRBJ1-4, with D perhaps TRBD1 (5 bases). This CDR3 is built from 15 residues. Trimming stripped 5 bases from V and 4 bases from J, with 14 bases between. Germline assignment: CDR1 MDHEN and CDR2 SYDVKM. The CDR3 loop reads CASSPAGTLNEKLFF. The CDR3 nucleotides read TGTGCCAGCAGTCCGGCAGGGACGCTTAATGAAAAACTGTTTTTT.

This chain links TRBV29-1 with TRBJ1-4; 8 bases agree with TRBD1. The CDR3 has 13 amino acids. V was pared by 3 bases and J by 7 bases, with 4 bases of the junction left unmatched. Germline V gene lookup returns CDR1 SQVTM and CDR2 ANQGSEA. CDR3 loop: CSVDQGAGEKLFF. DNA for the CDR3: TGCAGCGTTGACCAGGGGGCGGGTGAAAAACTGTTTTTT.

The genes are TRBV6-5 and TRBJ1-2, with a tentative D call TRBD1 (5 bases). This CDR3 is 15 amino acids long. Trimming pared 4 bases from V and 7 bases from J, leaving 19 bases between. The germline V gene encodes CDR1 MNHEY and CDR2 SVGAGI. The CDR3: CASSSEGRVLGGYTF. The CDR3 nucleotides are TGTGCCAGCAGTTCCGAGGGGAGGGTGTTGGGTGGCTACACCTTC.

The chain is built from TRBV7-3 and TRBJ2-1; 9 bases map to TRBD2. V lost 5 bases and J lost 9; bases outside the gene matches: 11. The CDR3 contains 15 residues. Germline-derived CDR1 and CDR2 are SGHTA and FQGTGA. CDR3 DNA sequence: TGTGCCAGCAGCCACGTGGGCGGGGGGGCCGCTGAGCAGTTCTTC. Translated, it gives CASSHVGGGAAEQFF.

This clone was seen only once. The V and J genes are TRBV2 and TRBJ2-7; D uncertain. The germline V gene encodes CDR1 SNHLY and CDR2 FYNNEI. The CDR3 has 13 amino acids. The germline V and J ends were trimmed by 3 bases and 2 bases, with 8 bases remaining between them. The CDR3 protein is CASSEDQTYEQYF. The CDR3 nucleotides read TGTGCCAGCAGTGAGGATCAAACCTACGAGCAGTACTTC.

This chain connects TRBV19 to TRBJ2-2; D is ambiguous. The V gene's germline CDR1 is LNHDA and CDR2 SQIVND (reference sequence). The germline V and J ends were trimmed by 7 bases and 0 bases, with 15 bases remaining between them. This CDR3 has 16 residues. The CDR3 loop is CASKVRAVANTGELFF. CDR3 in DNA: TGTGCCAGTAAGGTTCGGGCTGTAGCGAACACCGGGGAGCTGTTTTTT.